This T cell receptor beta chain was sequenced during a study of blood T cell repertoires in COVID-19. Study in general: T cells, B-cell-depleted T cells, or PBMCs supplied cDNA or gDNA.

As originally analysed: Reference gene primer amplification yielded estimated nucleated cell counts. Assay used: immunoSEQ multiplex PCR; TCRdb lists only in-frame clones, some missing. The V and J calls and clone size were taken over from that table, and D and trimming were inferred from the DNA. The data show 100,000 to 150,000 clones, with about 91% seen just once and around a tenth held by the top ten. This CDR3 is 14 amino acids long. Germline CDR1 is SGHTA and CDR2 is FQGNSA. The ends were cut back, 3 bases at V and 3 bases at J, with 11 bases in the middle. Material: peripheral blood. This chain uses TRBV7-2 with TRBJ1-1; D is perhaps TRBD1 (5 bases). The clonotype comes from a man aged 50-60 years with acute or convalescent COVID-19. The CDR3, as DNA: TGTGCCAGCAGCTTTTATACAGGCGACACTGAAGCTTTCTTT. The encoded protein is CASSFYTGDTEAFF.